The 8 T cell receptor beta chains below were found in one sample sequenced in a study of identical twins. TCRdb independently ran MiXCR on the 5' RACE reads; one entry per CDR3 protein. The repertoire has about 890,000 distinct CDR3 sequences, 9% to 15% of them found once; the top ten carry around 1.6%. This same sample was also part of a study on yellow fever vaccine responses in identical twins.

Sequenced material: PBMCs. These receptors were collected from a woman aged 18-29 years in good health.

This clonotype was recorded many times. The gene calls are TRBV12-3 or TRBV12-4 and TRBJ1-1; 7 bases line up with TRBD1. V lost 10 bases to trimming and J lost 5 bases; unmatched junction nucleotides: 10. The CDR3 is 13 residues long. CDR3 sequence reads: CAIAGGPRTEAFF. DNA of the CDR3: TGTGCCATTGCAGGGGGTCCGAGGACTGAAGCTTTCTTT.

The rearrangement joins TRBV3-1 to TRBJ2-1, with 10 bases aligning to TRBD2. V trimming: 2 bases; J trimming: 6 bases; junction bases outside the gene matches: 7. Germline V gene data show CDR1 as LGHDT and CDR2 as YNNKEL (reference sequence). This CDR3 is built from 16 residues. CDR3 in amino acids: CASSQFPSGSSNEQFF. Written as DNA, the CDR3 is TGTGCCAGCAGCCAATTCCCTAGCGGGAGTTCCAATGAGCAGTTCTTC.

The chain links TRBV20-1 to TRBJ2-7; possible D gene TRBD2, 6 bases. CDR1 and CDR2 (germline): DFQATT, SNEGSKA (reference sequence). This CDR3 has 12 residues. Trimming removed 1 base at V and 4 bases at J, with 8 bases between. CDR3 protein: CSARGLGYEQYF. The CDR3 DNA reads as TGCAGTGCTAGAGGACTAGGGTACGAGCAGTACTTC.

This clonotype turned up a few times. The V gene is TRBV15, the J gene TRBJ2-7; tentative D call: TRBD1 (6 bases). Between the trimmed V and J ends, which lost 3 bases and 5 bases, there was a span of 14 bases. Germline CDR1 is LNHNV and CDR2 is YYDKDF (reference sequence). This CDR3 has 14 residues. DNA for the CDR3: TGTGCCACCAGCAGGCCTCAGGGGATCCACGAGCAGTACTTC. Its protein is CATSRPQGIHEQYF.

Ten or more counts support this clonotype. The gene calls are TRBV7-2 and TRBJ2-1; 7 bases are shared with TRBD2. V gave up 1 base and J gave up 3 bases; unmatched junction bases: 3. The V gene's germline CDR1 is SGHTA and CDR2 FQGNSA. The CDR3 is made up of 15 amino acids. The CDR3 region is CASSLGTSFYNEQFF. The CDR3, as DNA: TGTGCCAGCAGCTTAGGGACTAGTTTCTACAATGAGCAGTTCTTC.

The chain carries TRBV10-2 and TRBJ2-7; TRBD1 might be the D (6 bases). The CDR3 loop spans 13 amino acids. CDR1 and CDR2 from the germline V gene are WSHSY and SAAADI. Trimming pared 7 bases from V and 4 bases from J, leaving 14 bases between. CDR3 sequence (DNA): TGCGCCAGCACTTCGGACAGTCTTTACGAGCAGTACTTC. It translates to CASTSDSLYEQYF.

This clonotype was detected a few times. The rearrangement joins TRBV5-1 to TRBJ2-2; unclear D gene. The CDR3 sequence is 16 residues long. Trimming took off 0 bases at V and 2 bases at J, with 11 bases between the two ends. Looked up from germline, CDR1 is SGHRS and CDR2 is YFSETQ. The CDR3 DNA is TGCGCCAGCAGCTTGGGCCACTCTCCTAACACCGGGGAGCTGTTTTTT. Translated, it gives CASSLGHSPNTGELFF.

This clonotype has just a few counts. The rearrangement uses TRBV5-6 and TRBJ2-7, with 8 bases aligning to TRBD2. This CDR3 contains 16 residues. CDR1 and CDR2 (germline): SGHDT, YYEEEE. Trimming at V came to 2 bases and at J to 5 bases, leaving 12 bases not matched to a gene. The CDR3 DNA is TGTGCCAGCAGCTTTTACCTATCGACTAGCGTAAACGAGCAGTACGTC. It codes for CASSFYLSTSVNEQYV.